Each of the 2 T cell receptor beta chains below was sequenced from the same sample in a study of blood T cell repertoires in COVID-19. TCRdb's table, derived via immunoSEQ multiplex PCR, lists solely in-frame clones and lacks some. The table records about 61,000 clones, about 89% of them present only once. The sample taken for sequencing was peripheral blood. The receptor source for this set is a man in his 60s with acute or convalescent COVID-19.

The chain carries TRBV7-2 and TRBJ2-3; D remains ambiguous. The CDR3 has 12 residues. The germline gives CDR1 SGHTA, CDR2 FQGNSA. V dropped 6 bases and J dropped 2 bases, with 6 bases sitting between them. CDR3 amino acids: CASRQNTDTQYF. The CDR3 DNA reads TGTGCCAGCAGACAAAACACAGATACGCAGTATTTT.

V gene TRBV6-5 combines with J gene TRBJ1-6; a weak D match, TRBD1 (5 bases). With 6 bases removed from V and 9 bases from J, the gap between germline ends came to 15 bases. The CDR3 length is 14 residues. Germline CDR1 is MNHEY and CDR2 is SVGAGI. The CDR3 reads CASRPQGPTSPLHF. CDR3 DNA sequence: TGTGCCAGCAGGCCCCAGGGCCCGACTTCACCCCTCCACTTT.